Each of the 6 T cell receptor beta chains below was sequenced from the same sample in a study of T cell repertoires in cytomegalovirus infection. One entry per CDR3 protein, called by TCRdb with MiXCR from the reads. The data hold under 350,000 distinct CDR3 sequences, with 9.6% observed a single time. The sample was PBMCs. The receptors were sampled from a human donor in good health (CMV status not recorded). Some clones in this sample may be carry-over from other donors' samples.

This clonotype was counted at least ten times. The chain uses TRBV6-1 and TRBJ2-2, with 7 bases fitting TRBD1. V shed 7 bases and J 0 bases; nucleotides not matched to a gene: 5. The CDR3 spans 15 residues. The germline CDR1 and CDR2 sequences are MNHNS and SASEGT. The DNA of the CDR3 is TGTGCCAGCATTCCGGGACAGACGAACACCGGGGAGCTGTTTTTT. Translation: CASIPGQTNTGELFF.

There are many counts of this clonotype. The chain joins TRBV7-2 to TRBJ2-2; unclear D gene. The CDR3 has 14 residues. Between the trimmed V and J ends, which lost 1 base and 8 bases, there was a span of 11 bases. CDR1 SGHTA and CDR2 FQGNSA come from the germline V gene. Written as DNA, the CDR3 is TGTGCCAGCAGCTTAGGATCCCGACGGGGGGAGCTGTTTTTT. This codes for CASSLGSRRGELFF. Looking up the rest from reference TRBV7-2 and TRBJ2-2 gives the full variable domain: GAGVSQSPSNKVTEKGKDVELRCDPISGHTALYWYRQSLGQGLEFLIYFQGNSAPDKSGLPSDRFSAERTGGSVSTLTIQRTQQEDSAVYLCASSLGSRRGELFFGEGSRLTVL.

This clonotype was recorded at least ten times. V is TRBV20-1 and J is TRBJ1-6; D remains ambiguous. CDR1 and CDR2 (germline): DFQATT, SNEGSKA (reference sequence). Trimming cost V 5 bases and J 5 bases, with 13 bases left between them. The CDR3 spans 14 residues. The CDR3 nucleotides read TGCAGTGCTGCAAAGGACCGCAATAATTCACCCCTCCACTTT. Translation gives CSAAKDRNNSPLHF.

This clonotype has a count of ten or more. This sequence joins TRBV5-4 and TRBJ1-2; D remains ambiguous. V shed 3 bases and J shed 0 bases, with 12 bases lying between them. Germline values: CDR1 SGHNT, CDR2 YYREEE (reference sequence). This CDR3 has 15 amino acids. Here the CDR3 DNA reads TGTGCCAGCAGCTCTCCTGTGGGAACTAACTATGGCTACACCTTC. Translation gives CASSSPVGTNYGYTF.

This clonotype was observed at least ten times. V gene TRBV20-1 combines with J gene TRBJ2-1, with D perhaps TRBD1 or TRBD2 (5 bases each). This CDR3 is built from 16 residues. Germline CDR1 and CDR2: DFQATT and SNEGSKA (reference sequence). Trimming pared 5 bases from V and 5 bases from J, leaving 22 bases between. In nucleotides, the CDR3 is TGCAGTGCTGGTCCTCCGACACCAAAGGGACACAATGAGCAGTTCTTC. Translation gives CSAGPPTPKGHNEQFF.

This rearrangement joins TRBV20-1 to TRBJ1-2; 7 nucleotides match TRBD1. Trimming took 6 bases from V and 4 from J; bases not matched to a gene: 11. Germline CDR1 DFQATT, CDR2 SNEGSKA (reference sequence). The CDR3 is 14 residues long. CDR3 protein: CSATGTETFYGYTF. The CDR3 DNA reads TGCAGTGCGACCGGGACAGAGACTTTCTATGGCTACACCTTC.